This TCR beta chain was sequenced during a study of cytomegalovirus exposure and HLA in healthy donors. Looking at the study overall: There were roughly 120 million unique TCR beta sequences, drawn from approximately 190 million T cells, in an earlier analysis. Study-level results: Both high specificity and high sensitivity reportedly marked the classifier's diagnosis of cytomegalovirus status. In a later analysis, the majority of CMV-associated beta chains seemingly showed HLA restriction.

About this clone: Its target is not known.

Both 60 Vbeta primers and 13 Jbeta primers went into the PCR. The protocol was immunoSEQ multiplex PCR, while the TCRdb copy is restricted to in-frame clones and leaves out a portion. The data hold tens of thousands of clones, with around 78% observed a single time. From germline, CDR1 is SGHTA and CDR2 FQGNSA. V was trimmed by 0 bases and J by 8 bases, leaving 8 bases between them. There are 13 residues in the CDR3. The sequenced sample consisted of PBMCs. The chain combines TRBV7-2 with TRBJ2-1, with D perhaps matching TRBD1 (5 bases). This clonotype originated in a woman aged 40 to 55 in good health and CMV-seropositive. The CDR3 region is CASSLAKGHEQFF. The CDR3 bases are TGTGCCAGCAGCTTAGCTAAGGGGCATGAGCAGTTCTTC.